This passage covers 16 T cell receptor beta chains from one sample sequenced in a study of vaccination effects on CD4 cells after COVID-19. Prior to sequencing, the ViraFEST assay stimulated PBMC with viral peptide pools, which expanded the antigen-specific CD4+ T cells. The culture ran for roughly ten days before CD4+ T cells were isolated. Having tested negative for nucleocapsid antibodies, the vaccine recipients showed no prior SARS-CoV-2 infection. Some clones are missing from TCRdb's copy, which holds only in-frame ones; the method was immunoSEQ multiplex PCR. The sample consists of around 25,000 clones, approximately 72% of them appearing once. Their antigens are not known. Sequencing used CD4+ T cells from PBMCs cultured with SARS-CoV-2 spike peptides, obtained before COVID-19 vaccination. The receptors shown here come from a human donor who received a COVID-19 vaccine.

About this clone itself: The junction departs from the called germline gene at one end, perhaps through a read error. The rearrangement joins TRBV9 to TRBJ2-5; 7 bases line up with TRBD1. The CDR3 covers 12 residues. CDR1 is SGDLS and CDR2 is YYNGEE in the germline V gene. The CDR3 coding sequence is TGTGCTAGCAAGGGGGCAGGGGAGACCCAGTACTTC. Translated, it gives CASKGAGETQYF.

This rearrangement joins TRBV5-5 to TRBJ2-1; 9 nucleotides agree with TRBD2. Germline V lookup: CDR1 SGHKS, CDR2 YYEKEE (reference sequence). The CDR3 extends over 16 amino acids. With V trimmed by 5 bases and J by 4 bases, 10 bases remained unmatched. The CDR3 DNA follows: TGTGCCAGCAGACCCCCGGGACTAGCAGTATACAATGAGCAGTTCTTC. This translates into CASRPPGLAVYNEQFF.

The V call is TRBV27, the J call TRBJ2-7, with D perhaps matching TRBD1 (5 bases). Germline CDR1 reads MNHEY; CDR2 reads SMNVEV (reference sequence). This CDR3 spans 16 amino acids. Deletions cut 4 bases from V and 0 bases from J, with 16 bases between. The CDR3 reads CASSSLTERPSYEQYF. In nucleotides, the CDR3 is TGTGCCAGCAGTTCCTTGACAGAGAGACCCTCCTACGAGCAGTACTTC.

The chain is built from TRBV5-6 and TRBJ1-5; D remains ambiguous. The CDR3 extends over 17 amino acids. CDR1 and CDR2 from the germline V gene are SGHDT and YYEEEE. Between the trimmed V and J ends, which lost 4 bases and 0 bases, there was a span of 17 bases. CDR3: CASSPSGQYYSNQPQHF. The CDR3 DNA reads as TGTGCCAGCAGCCCGTCGGGTCAGTACTATAGCAATCAGCCCCAGCATTTT.

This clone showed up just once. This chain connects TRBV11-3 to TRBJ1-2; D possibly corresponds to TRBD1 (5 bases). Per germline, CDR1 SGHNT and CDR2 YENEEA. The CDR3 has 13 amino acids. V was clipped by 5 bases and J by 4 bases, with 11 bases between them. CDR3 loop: CASSEDKVYGYTF. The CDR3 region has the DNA TGTGCCAGCAGCGAGGACAAGGTCTATGGCTACACCTTC.

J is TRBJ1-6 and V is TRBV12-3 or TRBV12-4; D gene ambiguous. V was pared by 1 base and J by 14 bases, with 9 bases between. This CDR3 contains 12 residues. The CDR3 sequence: CASSLGGQTLHF. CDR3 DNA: TGTGCCAGCAGTTTAGGCGGTCAAACCCTCCACTTT.

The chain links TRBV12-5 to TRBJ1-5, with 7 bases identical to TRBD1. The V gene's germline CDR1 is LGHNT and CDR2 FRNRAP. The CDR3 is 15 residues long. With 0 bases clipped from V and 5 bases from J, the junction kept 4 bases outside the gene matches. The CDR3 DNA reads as TGTGCTAGTGGTTTGGTAGTACAGGGGTATCAGCCCCAGCATTTT. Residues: CASGLVVQGYQPQHF.

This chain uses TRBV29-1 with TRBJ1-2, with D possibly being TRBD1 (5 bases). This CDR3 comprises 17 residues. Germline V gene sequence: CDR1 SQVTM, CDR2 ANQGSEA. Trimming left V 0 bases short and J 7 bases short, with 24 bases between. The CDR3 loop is CSVEDRDGKGRVCGYTF. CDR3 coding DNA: TGCAGCGTTGAAGATCGGGATGGTAAGGGCAGGGTTTGTGGCTACACCTTC.

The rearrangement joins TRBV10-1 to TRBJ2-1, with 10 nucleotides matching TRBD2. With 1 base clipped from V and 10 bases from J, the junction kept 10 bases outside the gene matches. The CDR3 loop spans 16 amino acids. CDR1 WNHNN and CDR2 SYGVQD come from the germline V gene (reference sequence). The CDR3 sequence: CASSEFQRTSGVEQFF. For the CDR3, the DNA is TGCGCCAGCAGTGAGTTTCAAAGGACTAGCGGAGTCGAGCAGTTCTTC.

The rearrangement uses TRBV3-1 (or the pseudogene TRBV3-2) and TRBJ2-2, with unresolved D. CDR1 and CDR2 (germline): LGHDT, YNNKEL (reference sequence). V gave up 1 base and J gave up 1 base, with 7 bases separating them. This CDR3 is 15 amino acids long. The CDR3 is CASSQVLGNTGELFF. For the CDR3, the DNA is TGTGCCAGCAGCCAAGTTTTAGGGAACACCGGGGAGCTGTTTTTT.

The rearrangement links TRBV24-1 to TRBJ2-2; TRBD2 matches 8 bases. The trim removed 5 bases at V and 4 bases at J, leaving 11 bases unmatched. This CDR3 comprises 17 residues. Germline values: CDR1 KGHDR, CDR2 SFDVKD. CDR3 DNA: TGTGCCACCAGTGGAGACTCGGGACTAGGCCGCACCGGGGAGCTGTTTTTT. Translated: CATSGDSGLGRTGELFF.

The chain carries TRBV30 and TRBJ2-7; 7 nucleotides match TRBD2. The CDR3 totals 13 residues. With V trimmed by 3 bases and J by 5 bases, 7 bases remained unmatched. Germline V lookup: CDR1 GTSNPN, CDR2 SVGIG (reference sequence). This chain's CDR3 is CAWRAGPIDEQYF. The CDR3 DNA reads TGTGCCTGGAGAGCGGGGCCTATTGACGAGCAGTACTTC.

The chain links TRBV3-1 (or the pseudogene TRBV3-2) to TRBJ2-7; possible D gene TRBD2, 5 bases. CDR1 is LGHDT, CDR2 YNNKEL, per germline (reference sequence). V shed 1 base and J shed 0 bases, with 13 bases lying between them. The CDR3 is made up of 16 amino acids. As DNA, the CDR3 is TGTGCCAGCAGCCAAGGGTCCTTGCGGGCCTCCTACGAGCAGTACTTC. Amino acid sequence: CASSQGSLRASYEQYF.

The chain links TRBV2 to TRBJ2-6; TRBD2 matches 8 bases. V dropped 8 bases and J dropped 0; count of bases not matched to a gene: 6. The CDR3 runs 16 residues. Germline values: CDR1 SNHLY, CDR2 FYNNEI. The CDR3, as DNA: TGTGCCAGCCGTACCGGGGGGGCCTCTGGGGCCAACGTCCTGACTTTC. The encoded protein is CASRTGGASGANVLTF. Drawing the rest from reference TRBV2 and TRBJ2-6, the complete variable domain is EPEVTQTPSHQVTQMGQEVILRCVPISNHLYFYWYRQILGQKVEFLVSFYNNEISEKSEIFDDQFSVERPDGSNFTLKIRSTKLEDSAMYFCASRTGGASGANVLTFGAGSRLTVL.

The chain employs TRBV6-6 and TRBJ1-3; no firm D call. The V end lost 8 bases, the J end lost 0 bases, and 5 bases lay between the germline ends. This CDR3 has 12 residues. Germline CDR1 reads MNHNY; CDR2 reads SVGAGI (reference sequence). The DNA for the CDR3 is TGTGCCAGCCGAGACTCTGGAAACACCATATATTTT. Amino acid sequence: CASRDSGNTIYF.

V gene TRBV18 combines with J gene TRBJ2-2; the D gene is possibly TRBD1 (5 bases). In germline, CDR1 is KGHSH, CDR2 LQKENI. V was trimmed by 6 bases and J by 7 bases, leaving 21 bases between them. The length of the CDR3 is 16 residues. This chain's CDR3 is CASSRQTTGYNGELFF. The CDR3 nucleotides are TGTGCCAGCTCTCGGCAAACTACAGGTTACAACGGGGAGCTGTTTTTT.